These T cell receptor beta chains were read from a single sample in a study of blood T cell repertoires in COVID-19. This table comes from immunoSEQ multiplex PCR, and its TCRdb copy is limited to in-frame clones, with some not included. The sample shows tens of thousands of clones, approximately 84% of them seen only once. The sample consisted of peripheral blood. These receptors originate from a man between 65 and 85 years old with active or convalescent COVID-19. CDR3s include the opening cysteine and the closing phenylalanine or tryptophan. Each record gives: D gene, clone size, V gene, J gene, CDR3 DNA, CDR3 protein. A D gene is named only where the DNA matches it firmly. Size values are once, few and many counts, or a class for expanded clones, and some rows have none.

>.|.|TRBV18|TRBJ2-5
TGTGCCAGCTCACCACCGGCGAGGGAGACCCAGTACTTC
CASSPPARETQYF
>.|.|TRBV7-6|TRBJ1-4
TGTGCCAGCAGCTCTACACAGGGTCCTAATGAAAAACTGTTTTTT
CASSSTQGPNEKLFF
>.|.|TRBV29-1|TRBJ1-2
TGCAGCGTTGCCAGGGACTATGGCTACACCTTC
CSVARDYGYTF
>TRBD1|.|TRBV11-2|TRBJ1-2
TGTGCCAGCAGCTTAGATTTTTCGGACAGGGCTAACTATGGCTACACCTTC
CASSLDFSDRANYGYTF
>.|.|TRBV18|TRBJ2-5
TGTGCCAGCTCACCACCGACAGGGACCACCATCGGGGGAACCCAGTACTTC
CASSPPTGTTIGGTQYF
>.|.|TRBV5-1|TRBJ1-6
TGCGCCAGCAGCTTGGTCGGTCCTTCGGGCGGGTATAATTCACCCCTCCACTTT
CASSLVGPSGGYNSPLHF
>.|.|TRBV12-3/TRBV12-4|TRBJ1-1
TGTGCCAGCGGGGGGGCTTATGAAGCTTTCTTT
CASGGAYEAFF
>.|.|TRBV19|TRBJ2-2
TGTGCCAGTACAGGGTTTGACACCGGGGAGCTGTTTTTT
CASTGFDTGELFF
>.|once|TRBV10-2|TRBJ1-3
TGCGCCAGCAGTGAGGGCAACACCATATATTTT
CASSEGNTIYF
>.|.|TRBV28|TRBJ2-7
TGTGCCAGCAGTCGACAGGTCTACGAGCAGTACTTC
CASSRQVYEQYF